A single sample is the source of the 21 T cell receptor beta chains below, sequenced in a study of patients and donors after allogeneic stem cell transplantation. TCRdb re-called the RT-PCR reads through MiXCR, storing one row per CDR3 protein. The repertoire consists of about 160,000 distinct CDR3 sequences, with approximately 22% occurring once and the leading ten covering around 26%. The sample consisted of blood, either unsorted or a sorted T cell fraction (not recorded which). The receptors derive from a human donor who was either an allogeneic HSCT recipient or a stem cell or donor lymphocyte infusion donor (not recorded which). It is not recorded whose cells these are; they may come from a transplant donor.

There are a few counts of this clonotype. The CDR3 DNA follows: TGTGCCAGCAGTTTAGGGTTCCTCGGGACAGGGAAGAAAAAACTGTTTTTT. This encodes CASSLGFLGTGKKKLFF. The gene calls are TRBV12-3 or TRBV12-4 and TRBJ1-4; 9 positions agree with TRBD1. With 1 base clipped from V and 9 bases from J, the junction kept 12 bases outside the gene matches. The CDR3 is made up of 17 amino acids.

The chain couples TRBV5-1 to TRBJ2-5; D possibly matches TRBD1 or TRBD2 (5 bases each). V was pared by 3 bases and J by 4 bases, with 10 bases between. The CDR3 runs to 13 residues. Germline CDR1 is SGHRS and CDR2 is YFSETQ. For the CDR3, the DNA is TGCGCCAGCAGCTCGGGACGCTCAGAGACCCAGTACTTC. It is translated as CASSSGRSETQYF.

This clonotype showed up just a few times. This chain joins TRBV10-3 and TRBJ2-3; D is undetermined. This CDR3 is 14 amino acids long. Trimming left V 3 bases short and J 0 bases short, with 7 bases between. Germline CDR1 is ENHRY and CDR2 is SYGVKD. The CDR3 is CAISDPLSTDTQYF. The CDR3 DNA follows: TGTGCCATCAGTGATCCCCTCAGCACAGATACGCAGTATTTT.

This clonotype was detected only a few times. This chain uses TRBV5-4 with TRBJ2-1; the match to TRBD1 covers 7 bases. V shed 5 bases and J 7 bases; nucleotides not matched to a gene: 12. This CDR3 has 15 residues. Per germline, CDR1 SGHNT and CDR2 YYREEE (reference sequence). The CDR3 protein is CASSGEGGPMNEQFF. CDR3 nucleotide sequence: TGTGCCAGCAGTGGGGAAGGGGGCCCCATGAATGAGCAGTTCTTC. The whole variable domain, remainder taken from reference TRBV5-4 and TRBJ2-1, is ETGVTQSPTHLIKTRGQQVTLRCSSQSGHNTVSWYQQALGQGPQFIFQYYREEENGRGNFPPRFSGLQFPNYSSELNVNALELDDSALYLCASSGEGGPMNEQFFGPGTRLTVL.

Concerning this clonotype: The missing conserved phenylalanine or tryptophan at the end of this CDR3 makes a read error likely. The limits of the CDR3 on the DNA are not certain, so only TCRdb's listed CDR3 is given. The chain combines TRBV21-1 with TRBJ2-5; TRBD1 was called by the table and not checked on the DNA. TRBV21-1 is tagged as a pseudogene. From its first to its last residue, the CDR3 has 15 amino acids. The CDR3 is CASRSPGTEQETQYS.

The chain employs TRBV10-3 and TRBJ2-7; TRBD1 might be the D (6 bases). This CDR3 has 13 residues. Germline-derived CDR1 and CDR2 are ENHRY and SYGVKD. Trimming cost V 4 bases and J 3 bases, with 10 bases left between them. The CDR3 reads CAISGKDSYEQYF. The CDR3 DNA is TGTGCCATCAGTGGGAAGGACAGCTACGAGCAGTACTTC.

This clonotype was observed a few times. This chain joins TRBV20-1 and TRBJ1-1; no clear D gene. The length of the CDR3 is 12 residues. Trimming left V 2 bases short and J 4 bases short, with 8 bases between. The V gene's germline CDR1 is DFQATT and CDR2 SNEGSKA (reference sequence). The CDR3 DNA is TGCAGTGCTAGAACGAGGGCCACTGAAGCTTTCTTT. Its protein product is CSARTRATEAFF.

A few counts support this clonotype. The CDR3 DNA reads TGTGCCATCAGTGGCGAGGGGGTTGTTAGCAGAAAGAGCTCCTACAATGAGCAGTTCTTC. Residues: CAISGEGVVSRKSSYNEQFF. This chain uses TRBV10-3 with TRBJ2-1; a possible D gene is TRBD1 (6 bases). CDR3 length equals 20 residues. Trimming left V 4 bases short and J 0 bases short, with 25 bases between. Germline V gene lookup returns CDR1 ENHRY and CDR2 SYGVKD.

This clonotype was detected only once. The chain has TRBV7-8 and TRBJ2-7, with 9 bases aligning to TRBD1. The germline gives CDR1 SGHVS, CDR2 FQNEAQ. This CDR3 has 15 residues. V lost 6 bases to trimming and J lost 2 bases; unmatched junction nucleotides: 8. The CDR3 sequence: CASRPADRGPYEQYF. Written as DNA, the CDR3 is TGTGCCAGCAGACCTGCGGACAGGGGCCCCTACGAGCAGTACTTC.

The chain is built from TRBV7-9 and TRBJ2-3; D is perhaps TRBD1 (5 bases). CDR1 and CDR2 (germline): SEHNR, FQNEAQ (reference sequence). This CDR3 comprises 16 residues. With 5 bases removed from V and 2 bases from J, the gap between germline ends came to 17 bases. The DNA of the CDR3 is TGTGCCAGCAGCACTGGGGCTAGATATGACACAGATACGCAGTATTTT. It yields the protein CASSTGARYDTDTQYF. Drawing the rest from reference TRBV7-9 and TRBJ2-3, the complete variable domain is DTGVSQNPRHKITKRGQNVTFRCDPISEHNRLYWYRQTLGQGPEFLTYFQNEAQLEKSRLLSDRFSAERPKGSFSTLEIQRTEQGDSAMYLCASSTGARYDTDTQYFGPGTRLTVL.

This chain links TRBV5-1 with TRBJ2-5; no definite D call. CDR1 is SGHRS and CDR2 is YFSETQ in the germline V gene. CDR3 size: 11 residues. V gave up 6 bases and J gave up 3 bases, with 6 bases separating them. CDR3 in amino acids: CASKAEETQYF. CDR3 nucleotides: TGCGCCAGCAAGGCAGAAGAGACCCAGTACTTC.

This clonotype was observed a few times. The genes are TRBV10-3 and TRBJ1-1, with a weak D call TRBD1 (6 bases). Trimming left V 0 bases short and J 2 bases short, with 10 bases between. The germline V gene encodes CDR1 ENHRY and CDR2 SYGVKD. The CDR3 extends over 15 amino acids. This CDR3 reads CAISESGGGNTEAFF. The DNA for the CDR3 is TGTGCCATCAGTGAGTCCGGGGGCGGAAACACTGAAGCTTTCTTT.

This clonotype was found a few times. V and J are TRBV5-1 and TRBJ1-1; D gene ambiguous. The CDR3 runs to 13 residues. Trimming left V 4 bases short and J 5 bases short, with 12 bases between. CDR1 is SGHRS and CDR2 is YFSETQ in the germline V gene. The CDR3 protein is CASSRNEGTEAFF. The CDR3 coding sequence is TGCGCCAGCAGCAGAAATGAGGGTACTGAAGCTTTCTTT.

This clonotype showed up just a few times. The genes are TRBV3-1 and TRBJ2-7; a possible D gene is TRBD2 (5 bases). Per the germline V gene, CDR1 is LGHDT and CDR2 is YNNKEL (reference sequence). The V end lost 8 bases, the J end lost 2 bases, and 13 bases lay between the germline ends. The CDR3 is 13 residues long. The CDR3 spells CASGNAGTYEQYF. The DNA for the CDR3 is TGTGCCAGCGGAAATGCGGGCACCTACGAGCAGTACTTC.

The rearrangement uses TRBV20-1 and TRBJ2-7, with D possibly being TRBD1 or TRBD2 (5 bases each). The CDR3 is made up of 15 amino acids. Trimming left V 3 bases short and J 2 bases short, with 17 bases between. CDR1 is DFQATT, CDR2 SNEGSKA, per germline (reference sequence). The CDR3 loop reads CSASNAGGAPYEQYF. The CDR3 coding sequence is TGCAGTGCTAGTAATGCGGGTGGGGCTCCCTACGAGCAGTACTTC.

Many counts were recorded for this clonotype. This sequence joins TRBV5-1 and TRBJ1-5, with 7 positions matching TRBD1. The V segment lost 1 base and the J segment 6 bases; nucleotides outside the gene matches: 10. Germline V lookup: CDR1 SGHRS, CDR2 YFSETQ. This CDR3 is 16 amino acids long. CDR3 region: CASSLTPGQAGQPQHF. CDR3 DNA sequence: TGCGCCAGCAGCTTGACCCCTGGACAGGCCGGTCAGCCCCAGCATTTT.

The J gene is TRBJ2-7, the V gene TRBV5-1; TRBD2 might be the D (5 bases). Germline loops: CDR1 SGHRS, CDR2 YFSETQ. This CDR3 has 14 residues. The ends were cut back, 2 bases at V and 1 base at J, with 10 bases in the middle. This chain's CDR3 is CASSLFGVSYEQYF. In DNA, the CDR3 is TGCGCCAGCAGCTTATTCGGGGTGTCCTACGAGCAGTACTTC.

In this sample, this clonotype turned up many times. The chain employs TRBV7-9 and TRBJ1-1; D gene uncertain. Trimming took 5 bases from V and 1 from J, leaving 11 bases between them. Germline-derived CDR1 and CDR2 are SEHNR and FQNEAQ (reference sequence). CDR3 length equals 14 residues. CDR3 DNA sequence: TGTGCCAGCAGCCCAGACACCACGAACACTGAAGCTTTCTTT. As protein: CASSPDTTNTEAFF.

This clonotype was detected a few times. The chain joins TRBV20-1 to TRBJ2-3; D unclear. Germline V gene data show CDR1 as DFQATT and CDR2 as SNEGSKA (reference sequence). Trimming pared 8 bases from V and 6 bases from J, leaving 18 bases between. CDR3 length equals 13 residues. CDR3 in DNA: TGCAGTCCCCGCCCCCGAAGGTCCGATACGCAGTATTTT. It codes for CSPRPRRSDTQYF.

The chain links TRBV12-3 or TRBV12-4 to TRBJ1-5; D gene ambiguous. V was trimmed by 5 bases and J by 0 bases, leaving 11 bases between them. This CDR3 contains 15 residues. The CDR3 protein is CASSVFGPSNQPQHF. CDR3 sequence (DNA): TGTGCCAGCAGTGTCTTTGGACCTAGCAATCAGCCCCAGCATTTT.

This chain links TRBV4-3 with TRBJ1-2; D not certain. Germline V lookup: CDR1 LGHNA, CDR2 YSLEER. The CDR3 length is 17 residues. V lost 0 bases and J 0 bases, leaving 14 bases between the germline ends. The CDR3 nucleotides read TGCGCCAGCAGCCAAGATCCATCCAACAGAGCTAACTATGGCTACACCTTC. It specifies CASSQDPSNRANYGYTF.